This TCR beta chain was captured by sequencing in a study of T-cell reconstitution after alpha-beta-depleted transplantation in children (dated by TCRdb to about 2016). In the study overall: Using TCR repertoire profiling, the study followed T-cell immune reconstitution in a quantitative way in children after TCRalphabeta/CD19-depleted allogeneic hematopoietic cell transplantation.

CDR1 MGHRA and CDR2 YSYEKL were looked up in the germline V gene. The CDR3 goes from the cysteine to the phenylalanine over 17 residues. This entry keeps only the CDR3 DNA: 51 bases, framed from base 1. V loses 1 base, J loses 6 bases, and the germline ends lie 18 bases apart. The library came from PCR. Sequencing relied on an Illumina HiSeq 2500. TCR libraries were prepared with molecular barcoding, using unique molecular identifiers to normalize TCRbeta repertoire quantification. TCRdb passed the public sequencing reads through fastp at Q25 and MiXCR, retaining productive beta sequences. CDR3 protein sequences are deduplicated, and each keeps its most common genes and DNA. This sample holds 800,000 to 1,000,000 distinct CDR3 sequences; about 30% were observed only once. Roughly 27% of the sample is taken by the ten largest. The investigation overall reported the following: Over subsequent months, a decline in hyperexpanded clone frequencies was noted, and after one year, T-cell counts and TCRbeta diversity were mostly ascribed to newly produced T cells. In some patients, the high TCRbeta diversity seen at day 60 was put down to recipient T cells and intrathymic progenitors that had survived conditioning. The apparently early alphabetaT-cell count recovery about two months after transplant was reportedly dependent on only several hundred rapidly expanded clones derived from non-depleted graft cells.

The intended sense of this specimen's treatment or condition label: allogeneic hematopoietic cell transplantation with graft depleted of TCRalphabeta T cells and CD19 B cells. TCRalphabeta/CD19-depleted allogeneic hematopoietic cell grafts were given to the transplant recipients, all of whom were children. With respect to this clonotype: This clone's antigen is unknown. Nothing much larger sits one base from this clone, and base qualities are not available.

The TCR was taken from a boy less than two years old who had a stem cell transplant for SCID, so the T cells may come from the graft donor. The sequencing used PBMCs, mostly from graft donor cells, collected 360 days after TCRalphabeta/CD19-depleted stem cell transplant. In this chain, TRBV4-1 is recombined with TRBJ2-2, with TRBD1 as a weak D call on 6 bases. The encoded CDR3 is CASSQAPDRFVAGELFF. Read as DNA, the sequence is TGCGCCAGCAGCCAAGCCCCCGACAGGTTTGTCGCCGGGGAGCTGTTTTTT.